The clone carrying this T cell receptor beta chain was picked up a small number of times. Antigen specificity is unknown. This sample is drawn from a study of T-cell memory formation after mild COVID-19. Study-wide results and caveats: Most CD4+ clones that shrank were in CM and EM, while CD8+ ones turned up in EMRA.

The CDR3 covers 18 residues. CDR1 and CDR2 (germline): MGHRA, YSYEKL. After removal of 8 bases from V and 3 bases from J, the junction contained 11 bases not matched to a gene. TCRdb re-derived calls from the 5' RACE reads in MiXCR, one entry per CDR3 protein. The profile shows about 250,000 distinct CDR3 sequences, about 17% of them singletons. The chain uses TRBV4-1 and TRBJ2-3, with 16 positions matching TRBD2. The origin of this receptor is a man younger than 35 who had mild COVID-19 (a few samples of this study predate the infection). Cell type and time point are not known. Sequencing was done on a sample of PBMCs or a T cell subset sorted from them (not recorded which). The CDR3 DNA is TGCGCCAGCTCCCGGGGACTAGCGGGGGGGCCGAGGACAGATACGCAGTATTTT. Protein: CASSRGLAGGPRTDTQYF.